These 2 T cell receptor beta chains originate from one sample sequenced in a study of blood T cell repertoires in COVID-19. Clones were sequenced by immunoSEQ multiplex PCR, and TCRdb holds only the in-frame ones, with some missing. The table has approximately 85,000 clones, approximately 90% seen once; the top ten hold roughly 30%. Material: peripheral blood. Receptors were obtained from a man aged 45-60 years with active or convalescent COVID-19.

The gene calls are TRBV6-5 and TRBJ2-1; 9 nucleotides agree with TRBD2. Per germline, CDR1 MNHEY and CDR2 SVGAGI. V shed 2 bases, J shed 7 bases, and the junction held 6 bases outside the gene matches. The CDR3 totals 15 residues. The CDR3 protein is CASSYTGTSLNEQFF. DNA of the CDR3: TGTGCCAGCAGTTACACCGGGACTAGCCTGAATGAGCAGTTCTTC.

The sample holds a few counts of this clone. The chain combines TRBV10-3 with TRBJ2-7, with 9 positions matching TRBD1. Germline V gene data show CDR1 as ENHRY and CDR2 as SYGVKD. This CDR3 spans 14 amino acids. The V segment lost 6 bases and the J segment 6 bases; nucleotides outside the gene matches: 9. CDR3 amino acids: CAIRESGQGSEQYF. In DNA form, the CDR3 reads TGTGCCATCAGGGAATCGGGACAGGGTTCCGAGCAGTACTTC.